This T cell receptor (beta chain) was captured in a study of shared clonotypes between healthy human individuals (dated by TCRdb to the early 2020s). Regarding the research as a whole: A few men and two women, aged 18 to 49 years, made up the cohort. For each donor, CD4 naive and CD4 memory were each given three plates, CD8 naive was given two plates, and CD8 memory was given one plate. Different laboratories and diverse techniques were used to prepare libraries and sequence TCR repertoires, to increase sequencing depth and limit assay-specific biases. Blood TCR repertoires of about 5 healthy adults were deeply sequenced to estimate repertoire size and the extent of clonotype sharing between individuals. Between about 0.8 and 9.5 billion PBMCs per donor were obtained by leukapheresis. The study at large found these results: Naive subsets generally had larger estimated clonotype richness than memory subsets did. Pairwise subsampling led to the expectation that sequencing depth would affect the degree of clonotype sharing among donors. Because the study included only a small number of donors, the genetic and exposure-history diversity represented was limited. Sampling was restricted to blood, and TCR repertoires in tissues likely differ from the TCR repertoires found in blood. Rarefaction of sorted-subset datasets indicated incomplete sequencing despite the large sequencing depth. Across a few donors, 5% to 6% of naive CD4, roughly 3.3% of naive CD8, 2.3% of memory CD4, and approximately 0.4% of memory CD8 clonotypes were shared. Clonotypes shared by all four sorted-subset donors showed higher generation probabilities than non-shared clonotypes.

CD8 naive samples were obtained by positive selection for CCR7 among CD45RO-negative cells, yielding a CD45RA+CCR7+ population from which TemRA cells were excluded. Healthy HIV-negative adults with no recently reported acute infections or vaccinations were included as donors. Only Caucasian adults living in Nashville, Tennessee, USA were represented among the donors. After blood collection by leukapheresis, PBMCs were isolated using Ficoll-Histopaque density gradient centrifugation and then cryopreserved in the vapor phase of liquid nitrogen. Purity and quantity of every magnetically sorted T cell population were checked by analytical flow cytometry. From each sorted fraction, genomic DNA was isolated and quantified by UV absorbance on a Nanodrop 2000c. Using the deep immunoSEQ assay, multiplex PCR amplified TCR CDR3 regions from genomic DNA. Extracted genomic DNA from each cell subset was distributed evenly across all wells of several immunoSEQ 96-well plates, and each plate was treated as a replicate. Each replicate PCR for sorted subsets received approximately 220 ng genomic DNA, equal to roughly 30,000 T cell genomes. The purified libraries were quantified using a Qubit 3.0 fluorometer, sized with a Bioanalyzer 2100, and then quantified again using the KAPA Library Quantification kit. Every immunoSEQ 96-well plate was sequenced on a separate single-read 150-cycle Illumina NextSeq 550 flow cell. Under the source paper's analysis protocol: The immunoSEQ output contained only junctional sequences without quality scores, so filtering could not match that applied to full-length reads. Sequences were annotated with PyIR, a Python wrapper for IgBLAST v1.9, and V/J genes and CDR3 were assigned using IMGT germline references. Any read was removed if the V/J assignment was weak (E-value above 1e-6), the CDR3 was missing, or the read contained stop codons, out-of-frame junctions, or ambiguous translated residues. V3J clonotypes were defined as sequences sharing an identical inferred V gene, J gene, and CDR3 amino acid sequence. Percentage overlap between repertoires was computed as shared unique clonotypes divided by the size of the smaller repertoire. RTK rarefaction, the Chao1 estimator, and Recon v2.1 estimates of unobserved clonotypes were used to assess repertoire richness. Generation probabilities were computed with OLGA for all TCRbeta clonotypes obtained by the gDNA method from a handful of donors. Held by TCRdb, this immuneACCESS table contains in-frame sequences only and omits some clones. Under half of the omission traces to an unresolved V gene where checked; the cause of the rest is unknown. The D gene and trimming were derived from the DNA, and the V and J assignments and clone size from that table. Across this sample there are 1.5 million to 2.5 million clones, with 85% to 95% seen only once. The ten largest clones add up to 1.2% of the sample.

Concerning this clone: What this receptor recognizes is not known. No qualities accompany the bases; no much larger clone lies one base away.

A distance of 11 bases separates the germline ends of V and J, which lose 3 bases and 4 bases respectively. From cysteine to phenylalanine, the CDR3 is 14 amino acids long. The read is trimmed to its CDR3 DNA, 42 bases read in frame from base 1. CDR1 and CDR2, per the germline V gene (reference sequence), are LNHDA and SQIVND. Sequencing input: naive CD8+ T cells sorted from blood. Interpreted using the paper, the cell subset or site label stands for: CD45RA+CCR7+. This TCR was sampled from a man between 18 and 35 years old in good health. The rearranged chain carries TRBV19 and TRBJ2-3; no D gene is confidently identified. The DNA sequence reads TGTGCCAGTAGTATCGGTTTTGGTGCAGATACGCAGTATTTT. It translates as CASSIGFGADTQYF.